A selection of T cell receptor beta chains follows, all from one sample in a study of control samples from healthy donors and cancer patients. The data were produced by immunoSEQ multiplex PCR, yet TCRdb's version contains in-frame clones alone and is incomplete. The table shows 150,000 to 200,000 clones, with approximately 92% occurring only once. What was sequenced was blood. These receptors all stem from a man aged 30 to 45 in good health. Both conserved end residues are part of each CDR3. Fields, in order: D gene, V gene, J gene, clone size, CDR3 DNA, CDR3 protein. The D gene is left open where the match is weak. Clone size, where shown, is once, few, many, or a class for clones that have expanded.

.	TRBV30	TRBJ1-4	once	TGTGCCTGGAGTTCAACCGGCCTCCAACTGTTTTTT	CAWSSTGLQLFF
.	TRBV9	TRBJ2-3	.	TGTGCCAGCACCCGGCGGGCGGGGGCCACAGATACGCAGTATTTT	CASTRRAGATDTQYF
.	TRBV19	TRBJ1-1	.	TGTGCCAGTAGTATAGTTGGGGTGGGGACTGAAGCTTTCTTT	CASSIVGVGTEAFF
.	TRBV7-2	TRBJ1-1	.	TGTGCCAGCAGCTTACGGTTGACAGGCACTGAAGCTTTCTTT	CASSLRLTGTEAFF
.	TRBV2	TRBJ2-7	.	TGTGCCAGCAGTGAGAGGACCCAAGGATTAGAGCAGTACTTC	CASSERTQGLEQYF
.	TRBV5-4	TRBJ1-6	.	TGTGCCAGCAGCTCTTCTGAGGGCTGGAATTCACCCCTCCACTTT	CASSSSEGWNSPLHF
TRBD1	TRBV7-9	TRBJ2-1	.	TGTGCCAGCAGCTTAGCGCTGAGACAGGGCAATGAGCAGTTCTTC	CASSLALRQGNEQFF
.	TRBV12-3/TRBV12-4	TRBJ2-7	.	TGTGCCAGCAGTGTACGGACAGTCCACGAGCAGTACTTC	CASSVRTVHEQYF
.	TRBV7-9	TRBJ1-1	.	TGTGCCAGCAGCTTCTTGGTCTGGGGACTGAACACTGAAGCTTTCTTT	CASSFLVWGLNTEAFF
TRBD2	TRBV5-1	TRBJ2-7	.	TGCGCCAGCAGTCTCGGACTAGCGGGTACCTACGAGCAGTACTTC	CASSLGLAGTYEQYF